The T cell receptor (beta chain) described here comes from a study of blood T cell repertoires in COVID-19. Study background: From the United States, Italy and Spain came samples of acute and convalescent COVID-19. T cells, B-cell-depleted T cells, or PBMCs provided the cDNA or gDNA that served as material.

V shed 6 bases and J 7 bases; nucleotides not matched to a gene: 4. Germline loops: CDR1 MRHNA, CDR2 SNTAGT. The CDR3 is 13 amino acids. Original methodology: Counts of nucleated cells, estimated from reference gene primer amplification, were obtained. TCRdb's table, derived via immunoSEQ multiplex PCR, lists solely in-frame clones and lacks some. V and J calls plus clone size are reproduced from that table; the DNA served to infer D and trimming. Of under 200,000 clones in the sample, more than 75% were seen once. The chain employs TRBV6-4 and TRBJ2-1; 9 bases are shared with TRBD1. This clonotype was sampled from a woman of 80 years or more with acute or convalescent COVID-19. Specimen: peripheral blood. CDR3 loop: CASRGQGRNEQFF. CDR3 coding DNA: TGTGCCAGCAGAGGACAGGGGCGGAATGAGCAGTTCTTC.